Listed here is a single TCR beta chain. The assay was immunoSEQ multiplex PCR, and TCRdb's table has in-frame clones only and misses some. Here the sample spans about 54,000 clones, 70% to 90% being singletons. The CDR3 consists of 14 residues. Trimming removed 10 bases from V and 9 bases from J; junction bases left unmatched: 12. Germline assignment: CDR1 ENHRY and CDR2 SYGVKD. The data belong to a study of blood T cell repertoires in COVID-19. In the study overall: The United States, Italy and Spain provided the acute and convalescent COVID-19 samples. PBMCs, B-cell-depleted T cells, or T cells were the source of the cDNA or gDNA that made up the material.

Sequencing used peripheral blood. The chain uses TRBV10-3 and TRBJ1-6; 7 bases are a match to TRBD1. This TCR derives from a man aged 35 to 55 with active COVID-19. The CDR3: CATRQGTVGSPLHF. DNA for the CDR3: TGTGCCACTCGACAGGGAACAGTGGGTTCACCCCTCCACTTT.